This T cell receptor (beta chain) was recovered during a study of blood T cell repertoires in COVID-19. Background on the study: Acute and convalescent COVID-19 samples came from the United States, Italy and Spain. Sample material is recorded as cDNA or gDNA derived from T cells, B-cell-depleted T cells, or PBMCs.

The CDR3 runs 17 residues. CDR1 WSHSY and CDR2 SAAADI come from the germline V gene. With 0 bases clipped from V and 8 bases from J, the junction kept 12 bases outside the gene matches. The data were produced by immunoSEQ multiplex PCR, yet TCRdb's version contains in-frame clones alone and is incomplete. The sample lists fewer than 500,000 clones; 70% to 90% were seen once. The clonotype was recovered from a man aged 18 to 29 with COVID-19, enrolled during active disease. The chain combines TRBV10-2 with TRBJ1-2, with 10 bases that match TRBD1. The source material was peripheral blood. CDR3 nucleotide sequence: TGCGCCAGCAGTGAGTCGTTGGGGACAGGGGTTTTAGGAGGCTACACCTTC. Translated: CASSESLGTGVLGGYTF.